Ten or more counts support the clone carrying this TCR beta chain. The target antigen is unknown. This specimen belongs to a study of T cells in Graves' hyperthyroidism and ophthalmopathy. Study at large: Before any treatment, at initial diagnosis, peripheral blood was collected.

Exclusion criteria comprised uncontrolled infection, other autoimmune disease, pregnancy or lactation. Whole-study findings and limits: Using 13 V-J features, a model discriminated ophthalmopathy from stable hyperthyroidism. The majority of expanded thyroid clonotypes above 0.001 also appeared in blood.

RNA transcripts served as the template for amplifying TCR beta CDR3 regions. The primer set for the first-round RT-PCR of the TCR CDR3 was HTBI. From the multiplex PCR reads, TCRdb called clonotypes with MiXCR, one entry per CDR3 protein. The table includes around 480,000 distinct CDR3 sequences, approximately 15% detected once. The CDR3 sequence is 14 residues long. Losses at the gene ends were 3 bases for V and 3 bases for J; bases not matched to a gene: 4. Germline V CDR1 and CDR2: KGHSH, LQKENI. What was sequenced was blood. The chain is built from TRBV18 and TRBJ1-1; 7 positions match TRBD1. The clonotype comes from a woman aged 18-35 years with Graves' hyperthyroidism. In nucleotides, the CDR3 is TGTGCCAGCTCACCCGGACAGGAGTACACTGAAGCTTTCTTT. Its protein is CASSPGQEYTEAFF.